The sequence of this TCR beta chain was determined in a study of blood T cell repertoires in COVID-19. About the study: The samples span acute and convalescent COVID-19 from the United States, Italy and Spain. T cells, B-cell-depleted T cells, or PBMCs provided the cDNA or gDNA that served as material.

The germline gives CDR1 LGHDT, CDR2 YNNKEL (reference sequence). Trimming took 4 bases from V and 3 from J, leaving 12 bases between them. There are 14 residues in the CDR3. Per the original data handling: Researchers report that nucleated cell counts were estimated from reference gene primer amplification. TCRdb's copy holds only in-frame clones and misses some; the assay was immunoSEQ multiplex PCR. That table gives V, J and clone size, and the DNA gave D and trimming. The profile shows fewer than 250,000 clones, 65% to 90% of them singletons. The chain joins TRBV3-1 (or the pseudogene TRBV3-2) to TRBJ1-2; a possible D gene is TRBD1 (5 bases). The sample consisted of peripheral blood. The receptor was isolated from a woman in her 70s with acute or convalescent COVID-19. The CDR3 is CASSRQGGDYGYTF. The CDR3 bases are TGTGCCAGCAGCCGGCAGGGCGGGGACTATGGCTACACCTTC.